A single sample is the source of the 21 T cell receptor beta chains below, sequenced in a study of shared T cell receptors in the human thymus. Sequenced by immunoSEQ multiplex PCR; TCRdb stores in-frame clones only, minus some. The sample has approximately 490,000 clones; 75% to 85% are singletons. A further study also used this sample, focusing on human thymus T cells.

Sequenced input: thymocytes. These receptors were obtained from a boy younger than two with a congenital heart defect.

V and J are TRBV4-1 and TRBJ2-1; 10 bases are shared with TRBD2. V shed 2 bases, J shed 0 bases, and the junction held 7 bases outside the gene matches. From germline, CDR1 is MGHRA and CDR2 YSYEKL. The CDR3 spans 18 residues. CDR3 coding DNA: TGCGCCAGCAGCCAAAATCGTAGCGGGAGGTTCTCCTACAATGAGCAGTTCTTC. Encoded protein: CASSQNRSGRFSYNEQFF.

The V call is TRBV4-1, the J call TRBJ1-2, with D perhaps TRBD1 (6 bases). Trimming shortened V by 0 bases and J by 3 bases, and 14 bases separated the two germline ends. The CDR3 runs to 16 residues. CDR1 and CDR2 (germline): MGHRA, YSYEKL. CDR3: CASSQDSGTTHYGYTF. CDR3 in DNA: TGCGCCAGCAGCCAAGACTCCGGGACAACGCACTATGGCTACACCTTC.

V usage is TRBV5-4 and J usage is TRBJ2-2; the match to TRBD1 covers 8 bases. CDR1 and CDR2 from the germline V gene are SGHNT and YYREEE (reference sequence). The CDR3 spans 18 residues. Losses at the gene ends were 2 bases for V and 0 bases for J; bases not matched to a gene: 9. The CDR3 here is CASSFGIPGGSNTGELFF. The CDR3 DNA is TGTGCCAGCAGCTTCGGCATTCCAGGGGGCTCGAACACCGGGGAGCTGTTTTTT.

This clone is a singleton in its sample. The rearrangement links TRBV7-8 to TRBJ2-7, with TRBD2 matching over 7 bases. CDR1 and CDR2 (germline): SGHVS, FQNEAQ. V shed 5 bases and J 3 bases; nucleotides not matched to a gene: 13. The CDR3 consists of 16 residues. In DNA, the CDR3 is TGTGCCAGCAGCCCACGATGCGGGAGACGTAGCTACGAGCAGTACTTC. This gives the protein CASSPRCGRRSYEQYF.

V is TRBV5-4 and J is TRBJ1-2; TRBD1 matches at 7 bases. CDR1 and CDR2 (germline): SGHNT, YYREEE (reference sequence). V lost 4 bases and J lost 8; bases outside the gene matches: 8. This CDR3 contains 13 residues. CDR3 DNA sequence: TGTGCCAGCAGCCTTGACAGGGCTCGGGGCTACACCTTC. It codes for CASSLDRARGYTF.

As for this clone: Other nucleotide sequences in the sample specify the same CDR3. This chain uses TRBV30 with TRBJ2-3, with D uncertain. This CDR3 has 10 amino acids. Germline V CDR1 and CDR2: GTSNPN, SVGIG (reference sequence). Between the trimmed V and J ends, which lost 1 base and 6 bases, there was a span of 2 bases. CDR3 region: CAWSADTQYF. Here the CDR3 DNA reads TGTGCCTGGAGTGCTGATACGCAGTATTTT.

The chain carries TRBV5-1 and TRBJ2-3; no clear D. CDR1 is SGHRS and CDR2 is YFSETQ in the germline V gene. The V end was cut by 6 bases, the J end by 0 bases, with 20 bases between. This CDR3 contains 17 residues. The CDR3 protein is CASKATTSPTSTDTQYF. In DNA form, the CDR3 reads TGCGCCAGCAAAGCTACCACTTCTCCCACTAGCACAGATACGCAGTATTTT.

CDR3 amino acids: CSVEWERGGYGYTF. DNA of the CDR3: TGCAGCGTTGAATGGGAGCGAGGGGGCTATGGCTACACCTTC. The V call is TRBV29-1, the J call TRBJ1-2; the D gene is possibly TRBD1 (6 bases). Germline V gives CDR1 SQVTM, CDR2 ANQGSEA. CDR3 size: 14 residues. V lost 2 bases and J lost 4, with 14 bases in between.

The chain is built from TRBV5-4 and TRBJ2-7; TRBD2 aligns across 10 bases. The germline V gene encodes CDR1 SGHNT and CDR2 YYREEE (reference sequence). This CDR3 has 14 residues. V lost 2 bases to trimming and J lost 7 bases; unmatched junction nucleotides: 6. CDR3 sequence reads: CASSFSGRKGEQYF. CDR3 coding DNA: TGTGCCAGCAGCTTTAGCGGGAGGAAAGGGGAGCAGTACTTC.

The rearrangement links TRBV7-9 to TRBJ1-1; D not certain. Between the trimmed V and J ends, which lost 0 bases and 1 base, there was a span of 9 bases. Germline assignment: CDR1 SEHNR and CDR2 FQNEAQ (reference sequence). This CDR3 is 15 amino acids long. The CDR3 loop is CASSLAAGRNTEAFF. Here the CDR3 DNA reads TGTGCCAGCAGCTTAGCTGCAGGTAGGAACACTGAAGCTTTCTTT.

The chain combines TRBV7-2 with TRBJ1-1; D gene uncertain. Between the trimmed V and J ends, which lost 2 bases and 4 bases, there was a span of 8 bases. Germline-derived CDR1 and CDR2 are SGHTA and FQGNSA. The CDR3 spans 13 residues. CDR3: CASSLLTPTEAFF. The CDR3 DNA reads TGTGCCAGCAGCTTATTAACTCCCACTGAAGCTTTCTTT.

This clone was recorded only once. The chain joins TRBV19 to TRBJ1-1, with D perhaps TRBD1 (6 bases). The germline gives CDR1 LNHDA, CDR2 SQIVND (reference sequence). The CDR3 is made up of 19 amino acids. V was pared by 1 base and J by 3 bases, with 24 bases between. The CDR3 reads CASSIGLQGSGVTDTEAFF. The CDR3 nucleotides read TGTGCCAGTAGTATAGGCCTGCAGGGGAGCGGAGTGACTGACACTGAAGCTTTCTTT. Based on the CDR3 plus reference TRBV19 and TRBJ1-1, the full variable domain is DGGITQSPKYLFRKEGQNVTLSCEQNLNHDAMYWYRQDPGQGLRLIYYSQIVNDFQKGDIAEGYSVSREKKESFPLTVTSAQKNPTAFYLCASSIGLQGSGVTDTEAFFGQGTRLTVV.

The chain is built from TRBV19 and TRBJ1-1; tentative D call: TRBD1 (5 bases). V was clipped by 5 bases and J by 3 bases, with 16 bases between them. The CDR3 sequence is 15 residues long. CDR1 is LNHDA, CDR2 SQIVND, per germline (reference sequence). DNA of the CDR3: TGTGCCAGTAGTGTCAACCGGGACTTTCACACTGAAGCTTTCTTT. It yields the protein CASSVNRDFHTEAFF.

This sequence joins TRBV18 and TRBJ1-5, with TRBD1 matching over 12 bases. The germline V gene encodes CDR1 KGHSH and CDR2 LQKENI. V was clipped by 3 bases and J by 0 bases; unmatched bases: 12. The CDR3 totals 20 residues. The CDR3 spells CASSPLGTGGKPYSNQPQHF. The CDR3 coding sequence is TGTGCCAGCTCACCGTTGGGGACAGGGGGCAAACCCTATAGCAATCAGCCCCAGCATTTT. Together with reference TRBV18 and TRBJ1-5, the CDR3 gives the full variable domain: NAGVMQNPRHLVRRRGQEARLRCSPMKGHSHVYWYRQLPEEGLKFMVYLQKENIIDESGMPKERFSAEFPKEGPSILRIQQVVRGDSAAYFCASSPLGTGGKPYSNQPQHFGDGTRLSIL.

The V call is TRBV6-1, the J call TRBJ2-6; D might be TRBD1 (5 bases). Germline CDR1 MNHNS, CDR2 SASEGT. V lost 10 bases and J 3 bases, leaving 7 bases between the germline ends. This CDR3 spans 12 amino acids. The CDR3 DNA sequence: TGTGCCAACAGGAGTGGGGCCAACGTCCTGACTTTC. It encodes CANRSGANVLTF.

The CDR3 loop reads CASSFRANTYEQYF. The CDR3 nucleotides are TGTGCCAGCAGCTTCAGGGCAAATACCTACGAGCAGTACTTC. The V call is TRBV11-2, the J call TRBJ2-7; weak D call: TRBD1 (5 bases). The CDR3 covers 14 residues. Germline V gives CDR1 SGHAT, CDR2 FQNNGV. Between the trimmed V and J ends, which lost 3 bases and 2 bases, there was a span of 11 bases.

V and J are TRBV9 and TRBJ2-5; TRBD1 matches 10 bases. J lost 4 bases, V lost 0 bases, and 6 bases had no gene match. Germline CDR1 and CDR2: SGDLS and YYNGEE. The CDR3 runs 16 residues. In nucleotides, the CDR3 is TGTGCCAGCAGCGTAGACAGGGACAGGGGACGAGAGACCCAGTACTTC. It encodes CASSVDRDRGRETQYF.

The rearrangement uses TRBV5-1 and TRBJ2-1; D is possibly TRBD2 (8 bases). V dropped 1 base and J dropped 6 bases, with 26 bases sitting between them. Germline loops: CDR1 SGHRS, CDR2 YFSETQ. CDR3 size: 19 residues. The DNA for the CDR3 is TGCGCCAGCAGCTTGAGGGACCGACAGGGTCGGGAGGGCTGCAATGAGCAGTTCTTC. Translating gives CASSLRDRQGREGCNEQFF.

This clone was recorded once. V gene TRBV11-3 combines with J gene TRBJ1-3; 7 bases fit TRBD1. The V gene end was trimmed by 1 base and the J gene end by 4 bases; junction bases not matched to a gene: 7. Per germline, CDR1 SGHNT and CDR2 YENEEA. The CDR3 is made up of 16 amino acids. The CDR3 is CASSLADRASGNTIYF. The DNA of the CDR3 is TGTGCCAGCAGCTTAGCCGACAGGGCATCAGGAAACACCATATATTTT.

V usage is TRBV7-9 and J usage is TRBJ1-4, with TRBD1 matching 7 bases. This CDR3 has 15 amino acids. CDR1 SEHNR and CDR2 FQNEAQ come from the germline V gene (reference sequence). V lost 5 bases and J lost 4; bases outside the gene matches: 7. The CDR3 reads CASSPGTEINEKLFF. The CDR3 coding sequence is TGTGCCAGCAGCCCAGGGACAGAGATTAATGAAAAACTGTTTTTT.

This clone was seen more than once but under ten times. The DNA for the CDR3 is TGTGCTAGTGGTCTAACAAACAGGGGCCCCCATACTAGCCACGAAAACATTCAGTACTTC. Translating it yields CASGLTNRGPHTSHENIQYF. The chain couples TRBV12-5 to TRBJ2-4; possibly TRBD1 for D (7 bases). V lost 5 bases, J lost 5 bases, and 31 bases lay in between. The CDR3 loop spans 20 amino acids. Germline loops: CDR1 LGHNT, CDR2 FRNRAP.